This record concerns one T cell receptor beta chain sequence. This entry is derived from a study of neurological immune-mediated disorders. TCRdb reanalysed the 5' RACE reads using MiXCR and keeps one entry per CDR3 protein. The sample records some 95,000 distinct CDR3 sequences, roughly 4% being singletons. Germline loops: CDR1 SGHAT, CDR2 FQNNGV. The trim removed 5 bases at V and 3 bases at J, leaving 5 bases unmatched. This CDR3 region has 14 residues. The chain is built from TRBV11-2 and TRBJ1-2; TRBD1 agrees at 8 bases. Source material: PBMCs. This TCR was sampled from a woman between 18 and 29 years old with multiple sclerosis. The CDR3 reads CASSPLDRDYGYTF. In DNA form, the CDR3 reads TGTGCCAGCAGCCCCTTGGACAGGGACTATGGCTACACCTTC.